This T cell receptor beta chain was sequenced for a study of T cells in tumors after PD-1 blockade. Trimming shortened V by 3 bases and J by 7 bases, and 1 base separated the two germline ends. Germline loops: CDR1 SNHLY, CDR2 FYNNEI. The CDR3 extends over 11 amino acids. The repertoire was sequenced with immunoSEQ multiplex PCR; TCRdb's copy has only in-frame clones and lacks some. The sample records over 3,000 clones, around three fifths being singletons. V and J are TRBV2 and TRBJ1-6; D is unresolved. Material: tumor tissue, obtained after anti-PD-1 treatment. The sequence derives from a human donor with cutaneous squamous cell carcinoma. Written as DNA, the CDR3 is TGTGCCAGCAGTGAGAATTCACCCCTCCACTTT. The encoded protein is CASSENSPLHF. The full variable domain, its missing parts supplied by reference TRBV2 and TRBJ1-6, is EPEVTQTPSHQVTQMGQEVILRCVPISNHLYFYWYRQILGQKVEFLVSFYNNEISEKSEIFDDQFSVERPDGSNFTLKIRSTKLEDSAMYFCASSENSPLHFGNGTRLTVT.